Below, 16 T cell receptor beta chains from the same sample are listed, as sequenced in a study of OX40 agonist ivuxolimab in advanced cancers. TCRdb keeps only in-frame clones here, not all; method: immunoSEQ multiplex PCR. The sample comprises more than 80,000 clones, 90% to 95% of which are singletons, and approximately 2.4% rests with the top ten. The specimen was CD4+ or CD8+ T cells sorted from blood, collected in a trial of the OX40 agonist ivuxolimab. These receptors were obtained from an adult with an advanced solid tumor such as melanoma, head and neck, liver or kidney cancer.

This clone showed up just once. The chain recombines TRBV15 with TRBJ2-5, with no clear D. V dropped 3 bases and J dropped 4 bases, with 9 bases sitting between them. The CDR3 is 13 amino acids. The germline gives CDR1 LNHNV, CDR2 YYDKDF (reference sequence). The CDR3 here is CATSSRTLETQYF. CDR3 in DNA: TGTGCCACCAGCAGCCGGACCCTAGAGACCCAGTACTTC.

V gene TRBV10-3 combines with J gene TRBJ2-5; D perhaps matches TRBD2 (5 bases). Per the germline V gene, CDR1 is ENHRY and CDR2 is SYGVKD. The CDR3 extends over 15 amino acids. The V end was cut by 10 bases, the J end by 6 bases, with 24 bases between. CDR3 amino acids: CATRPGLDSQQTQYF. The CDR3 nucleotides read TGTGCCACGAGGCCGGGGTTGGACTCCCAGCAGACCCAGTACTTC.

V is TRBV29-1 and J is TRBJ2-2, with D possibly TRBD1 on 6 matching bases. Germline V gene lookup returns CDR1 SQVTM and CDR2 ANQGSEA. V was pared by 6 bases and J by 7 bases, with 15 bases between. CDR3 length: 13 residues. CDR3: CSVVPRGNGELFF. The DNA of the CDR3 is TGCAGCGTCGTCCCGAGGGGGAACGGGGAGCTGTTTTTT.

This sequence joins TRBV11-2 and TRBJ2-3; tentative D call: TRBD2 (6 bases). This CDR3 is 15 amino acids long. In germline, CDR1 is SGHAT, CDR2 FQNNGV. The V end lost 2 bases, the J end lost 4 bases, and 13 bases lay between the germline ends. This CDR3 reads CASSLRGALPDTQYF. The CDR3 DNA is TGTGCCAGCAGCTTACGCGGGGCACTTCCAGATACGCAGTATTTT.

This clone was counted a few times. The CDR3 DNA is TGTGCTAGTGGTTTGGACCCCGGACAGGGGTTGTACGAGCAGTACTTC. Translating gives CASGLDPGQGLYEQYF. The V call is TRBV12-5, the J call TRBJ2-7, with TRBD1 identical over 9 bases. Losses at the gene ends were 1 base for V and 4 bases for J; bases not matched to a gene: 8. This CDR3 is 16 amino acids long. CDR1 is LGHNT and CDR2 is FRNRAP in the germline V gene.

The chain joins TRBV7-8 to TRBJ2-7, with 9 positions matching TRBD1. After removal of 0 bases from V and 5 bases from J, the junction contained 8 bases not matched to a gene. Germline CDR1 reads SGHVS; CDR2 reads FQNEAQ. The CDR3 covers 16 residues. The CDR3 protein is CASSLAGRDRVDEQYF. DNA of the CDR3: TGTGCCAGCAGCTTAGCGGGACGGGACAGGGTCGACGAGCAGTACTTC.

The rearrangement joins TRBV18 to TRBJ2-2, with D uncertain. Germline loops: CDR1 KGHSH, CDR2 LQKENI. Trimming took off 0 bases at V and 5 bases at J, with 7 bases between the two ends. This CDR3 has 14 residues. DNA for the CDR3: TGTGCCAGCTCACCACCGACAACTACCGGGGAGCTGTTTTTT. The encoded protein is CASSPPTTTGELFF.

The CDR3 bases are TGTGCCAGCAGTCCTAGCGGGACCGGGGAGCTGTTTTTT. It translates to CASSPSGTGELFF. The rearrangement joins TRBV27 to TRBJ2-2, with TRBD2 matching 8 bases. Germline V gene data show CDR1 as MNHEY and CDR2 as SMNVEV (reference sequence). V gave up 5 bases and J gave up 5 bases; unmatched junction bases: 1. This CDR3 is built from 13 residues.

This clone has only one observation. J is TRBJ2-1 and V is TRBV4-3; the D gene is possibly TRBD2 (6 bases). From germline, CDR1 is LGHNA and CDR2 YSLEER. This CDR3 has 15 amino acids. The V end was cut by 1 base, the J end by 7 bases, with 14 bases between. The CDR3 is CASSQAGADLNEQFF. Here the CDR3 DNA reads TGCGCCAGCAGCCAAGCGGGAGCTGATCTTAATGAGCAGTTCTTC.

This sequence joins TRBV9 and TRBJ2-5, with no clear D. V was shortened by 0 bases and J by 0 bases, with 9 bases between the two germline ends. The germline CDR1 and CDR2 sequences are SGDLS and YYNGEE. The CDR3 runs 15 residues. The CDR3 sequence: CASSVAYSDQETQYF. The CDR3, as DNA: TGTGCCAGCAGCGTAGCTTACAGCGACCAAGAGACCCAGTACTTC.

The chain uses TRBV6-1 and TRBJ1-5; D is ambiguous. The length of the CDR3 is 13 residues. CDR1 and CDR2 from the germline V gene are MNHNS and SASEGT. Deletions cut 3 bases from V and 3 bases from J, with 6 bases between. CDR3 DNA sequence: TGTGCCAGCAGTGACTGGCACAATCAGCCCCAGCATTTT. Translation gives CASSDWHNQPQHF.

V and J are TRBV5-4 and TRBJ2-7, with 10 bases lining up with TRBD1. The CDR3 has 18 amino acids. In germline, CDR1 is SGHNT, CDR2 YYREEE (reference sequence). Trimming cost V 4 bases and J 4 bases; bases outside gene matches: 17. The CDR3 coding sequence is TGTGCCAGCAGCCCTTCCACTCCGACAGGGGGCATTTTATACGAGCAGTACTTC. As protein: CASSPSTPTGGILYEQYF.

The J gene is TRBJ2-3, the V gene TRBV11-2, with unresolved D. Looked up from germline, CDR1 is SGHAT and CDR2 is FQNNGV. This CDR3 is 16 amino acids long. V lost 6 bases and J lost 2, with 18 bases in between. The CDR3 bases are TGTGCCAGCAGGCCAAGAAAGGGTGCCTACACAGATACGCAGTATTTT. Its translation: CASRPRKGAYTDTQYF.

The genes are TRBV2 and TRBJ2-5; D is unresolved. Germline V lookup: CDR1 SNHLY, CDR2 FYNNEI. V gave up 7 bases and J gave up 7 bases, with 7 bases separating them. This CDR3 has 10 residues. For the CDR3, the DNA is TGTGCCAGCAACGGCGGGACCCAGTACTTC. Amino acid sequence: CASNGGTQYF.

The sample holds a few counts of this clone. The chain links TRBV4-3 to TRBJ2-7, with D unclear. The CDR3 length is 13 residues. Trimming pared 0 bases from V and 2 bases from J, leaving 5 bases between. Germline assignment: CDR1 LGHNA and CDR2 YSLEER. The CDR3 sequence: CASSQDTTYEQYF. The CDR3 coding sequence is TGCGCCAGCAGCCAAGACACCACCTACGAGCAGTACTTC.

The chain has TRBV7-8 and TRBJ2-1; 10 bases are shared with TRBD1. Trimming removed 3 bases from V and 6 bases from J; junction bases left unmatched: 5. CDR1 SGHVS and CDR2 FQNEAQ come from the germline V gene. The CDR3 has 15 amino acids. The CDR3 nucleotides are TGTGCCAGCAGCTTCGGGACAGGGGTTGGCAATGAGCAGTTCTTC. Translated, it gives CASSFGTGVGNEQFF.